The next 3 T cell receptor beta chains were all read from a single sample in a study of blood T cell repertoires in COVID-19. Libraries were prepared by immunoSEQ multiplex PCR; TCRdb keeps only in-frame clonotypes and omits some of them. Altogether roughly 380,000 clones are present, approximately 77% being singletons, with the ten largest covering more than 0.95%. Material for sequencing was peripheral blood. The receptors originated from a human donor with acute or convalescent COVID-19. The donor label of this sample is uncertain.

CDR3 sequence (DNA): TGTGCCAGCAGCGGGGGGGCGGAGACCCAGTACTTC. Translating gives CASSGGAETQYF. The rearrangement uses TRBV7-2 and TRBJ2-5, with D maybe TRBD2 (7 bases). Germline-derived CDR1 and CDR2 are SGHTA and FQGNSA. The CDR3 is 12 residues long. Trimming shortened V by 5 bases and J by 5 bases, and 9 bases separated the two germline ends.

The chain uses TRBV5-5 and TRBJ2-3; TRBD2 agrees at 8 bases. CDR3 size: 15 residues. Unmatched junction bases numbered 4, after V lost 4 bases and J lost 0 bases. The germline V gene has CDR1 SGHKS and CDR2 YYEKEE (reference sequence). The CDR3 nucleotides read TGTGCCAGCAGCCTTTGGACTAGCAGCACAGATACGCAGTATTTT. Residues: CASSLWTSSTDTQYF.

The rearrangement joins TRBV7-2 to TRBJ2-1; TRBD2 agrees at 10 bases. Germline CDR1 SGHTA, CDR2 FQGNSA. Losses at the gene ends were 5 bases for V and 5 bases for J; bases not matched to a gene: 6. The length of the CDR3 is 15 residues. The CDR3 sequence: CASSPTSGIDNEQFF. CDR3 in DNA: TGTGCCAGCAGCCCCACTAGCGGGATAGACAATGAGCAGTTCTTC.